The 18 T cell receptor beta chains given below trace back to one sample, sequenced in a study of molecular identifiers for immune sequencing clone quantification. TCRdb reprocessed the PCR reads via MiXCR and lists one record per CDR3 protein. The table shows just under 650,000 distinct CDR3 sequences, with 20% occurring only once. Sequenced: naive CD8+ T cells from blood, with Jurkat cell RNA spiked in. The subset: FACS-sorted CD8+CD4-CCR7+CD45RA+ naive T cells. These receptors were obtained from a human donor in good health. Some libraries in this study had Jurkat cell RNA spiked in.

This clonotype appeared many times. The CDR3 DNA reads TGTGCCAGCAGCTACTTTGGGGGCGCTGAAGCTTTCTTT. It specifies CASSYFGGAEAFF. The chain carries TRBV5-4 and TRBJ1-1, with D perhaps TRBD1 (6 bases). CDR3 length equals 13 residues. V was cut by 3 bases and J by 6 bases, with 12 bases left in between. Germline V lookup: CDR1 SGHNT, CDR2 YYREEE (reference sequence).

This clonotype was detected ten times or more. Sequence at one end of the junction differs from germline and may be a read error. The CDR3 nucleotides read TGCGCCAGCAGCTTTGGTGGCATGAACACTGAAGCTTTCTTT. It is translated as CASSFGGMNTEAFF. The gene calls are TRBV7-9 and TRBJ1-1; no clear D gene. CDR1 is SEHNR, CDR2 FQNEAQ, per germline (reference sequence). CDR3 size: 14 residues.

As regards this clonotype: Since a much larger clone is just one base distant, this may be a read error. This sequence joins TRBV6-5 and TRBJ2-3; 10 bases are a match to TRBD1. The J segment lost 4 bases and the V segment lost 11 bases, leaving 6 bases of the junction unmatched. Germline assignment: CDR1 MNHEY and CDR2 SVGAGI. The CDR3 length is 13 residues. The CDR3 sequence: CAVSGTGADTQYF. In DNA form, the CDR3 reads TGTGCCGTTTCGGGGACAGGGGCAGATACGCAGTATTTT.

The chain combines TRBV5-3 with TRBJ2-7; no definite D call. TRBV5-3 is recorded as an ORF, its role being uncertain. There are 13 residues in the CDR3. Written as DNA, the CDR3 is TGTGTCAGCAGCCACGGACGGTCCTACGAGCAGTACTTC. Its translation: CVSSHGRSYEQYF.

Points on this clonotype: This may be a read error: a much more frequent sequence differs by one nucleotide. The chain couples TRBV7-9 to TRBJ2-1, with D unresolved. The CDR3 spans 14 residues. V was shortened by 11 bases and J by 3 bases, with 17 bases between the two germline ends. Germline CDR1 and CDR2: SEHNR and FQNEAQ (reference sequence). The CDR3 DNA reads as TGTGCCCGCAACCCTAAACAGAACTACAATGAGCAGTTCTTC. Translating gives CARNPKQNYNEQFF.

This clonotype came up many times. This sequence joins TRBV4-1 and TRBJ2-1; 10 nucleotides align to TRBD1. This CDR3 has 14 amino acids. J lost 8 bases, V lost 5 bases, and 6 bases had no gene match. Germline V gene data show CDR1 as MGHRA and CDR2 as YSYEKL. The CDR3 region has the DNA TGCGCCAGCAGCACCGGGACAGGGGTTCATGAGCAGTTCTTC. Translated, it gives CASSTGTGVHEQFF.

In its sample, this clonotype was seen many times. The V gene is TRBV6-4, the J gene TRBJ2-3; D ambiguous. Between the trimmed V and J ends, which lost 0 bases and 0 bases, there was a span of 10 bases. The CDR3 loop spans 16 amino acids. The germline V gene has CDR1 MRHNA and CDR2 SNTAGT. CDR3 amino acids: CASSDSTWSSTDTQYF. In nucleotides, the CDR3 is TGTGCCAGCAGTGACTCCACTTGGTCTAGCACAGATACGCAGTATTTT.

The chain employs TRBV6-1 and TRBJ2-7; D might be TRBD2 (5 bases). Germline V lookup: CDR1 MNHNS, CDR2 SASEGT. This CDR3 comprises 16 residues. V was clipped by 6 bases and J by 5 bases, with 23 bases between them. The CDR3 bases are TGTGCCAGCAGGCCCCAGGTCGTAGCGCCCGTCCACGAGCAGTACTTC. Translation: CASRPQVVAPVHEQYF.

This clonotype was seen repeatedly, ten times or more. The rearrangement uses TRBV7-6 and TRBJ2-1, with unresolved D. There are 12 residues in the CDR3. The ends were cut back, 3 bases at V and 8 bases at J, with 8 bases in the middle. Germline V CDR1 and CDR2: SGHVS, FNYEAQ. CDR3: CASSFGGHEQFF. The CDR3 DNA reads TGTGCCAGCAGCTTTGGTGGGCATGAGCAGTTCTTC.

This clonotype was seen repeatedly, ten times or more. The chain couples TRBV12-3 or TRBV12-4 to TRBJ2-3, with D possibly matching TRBD1 (6 bases). V lost 10 bases to trimming and J lost 0 bases, with 17 bases between them. The CDR3 runs to 15 residues. CDR3 sequence: CATSRGTPSTDTQYF. The CDR3 DNA is TGTGCCACTTCTAGGGGGACGCCTAGCACAGATACGCAGTATTTT.

The table lists this clonotype with a count of one. A read error may be the cause here, since a much bigger clone is one base away. The CDR3 reads CASSTTGEEETQYF. CDR3 nucleotides: TGTGCCAGCAGCACGACAGGGGAAGAAGAGACCCAGTACTTC. The chain has TRBV7-3 and TRBJ2-5, with 8 bases that match TRBD1. The CDR3 contains 14 residues. After removal of 5 bases from V and 3 bases from J, the junction contained 5 bases not matched to a gene. Per the germline V gene, CDR1 is SGHTA and CDR2 is FQGTGA.

Turning to this clonotype: With a much larger clone just one base away, this may be a read error. The chain links TRBV6-5 to TRBJ2-7; D is uncertain. Germline CDR1 reads MNHEY; CDR2 reads SVGAGI. V was shortened by 4 bases and J by 3 bases, with 16 bases between the two germline ends. The CDR3 has 15 residues. CDR3 residues: CASSFSHQWSYEQYF. The CDR3 DNA follows: TGTGCCAGCAGTTTCTCACATCAGTGGAGCTACGAGCAGTACTTC.

In the case of this clonotype: With a much larger clone just one base away, this may be a read error. This chain links TRBV4-3 with TRBJ2-7; tentative D call: TRBD1 (5 bases). The CDR3 has 17 residues. CDR1 and CDR2 (germline): LGHNA, YSLEER. Trimming shortened V by 4 bases and J by 5 bases, and 24 bases separated the two germline ends. The chain's CDR3 is CASSRDLVGQGQDEQYF. CDR3 bases: TGCGCCAGCAGCCGAGATTTAGTAGGGCAGGGTCAGGACGAGCAGTACTTC.

This clonotype has just a few counts. The chain joins TRBV5-1 to TRBJ2-1; the D is unclear. Trimming stripped 2 bases from V and 8 bases from J, with 11 bases between. The CDR3 sequence is 13 residues long. From germline, CDR1 is SGHRS and CDR2 YFSETQ. The chain's CDR3 is CASSLQRADEQFF. The CDR3 nucleotides read TGCGCCAGCAGCTTACAACGGGCGGATGAGCAGTTCTTC.

The table lists this clonotype with a few counts. The gene calls are TRBV7-9 and TRBJ1-2; D uncertain. With 5 bases removed from V and 2 bases from J, the gap between germline ends came to 12 bases. This CDR3 is 14 amino acids long. Germline loops: CDR1 SEHNR, CDR2 FQNEAQ (reference sequence). The CDR3 nucleotides read TGTGCCAGCAGCCGGGGTGGGTGGAACTATGGCTACACCTTC. This codes for CASSRGGWNYGYTF.

This chain connects TRBV3-1 to TRBJ2-3; a weak D match, TRBD2 (5 bases). The CDR3 spans 17 residues. Trimming stripped 0 bases from V and 1 base from J, with 14 bases between. Germline V gene sequence: CDR1 LGHDT, CDR2 YNNKEL (reference sequence). CDR3 region: CASSQEWRLGRTDTQYF. The CDR3 DNA is TGTGCCAGCAGCCAAGAATGGAGGTTGGGCCGCACAGATACGCAGTATTTT.

The chain combines TRBV20-1 with TRBJ2-3, with 11 bases lining up with TRBD2. Trimming removed 0 bases from V and 4 bases from J; junction bases left unmatched: 18. This CDR3 region has 20 residues. Germline assignment: CDR1 DFQATT and CDR2 SNEGSKA (reference sequence). In DNA, the CDR3 is TGCAGTGCTAGAGATGAGCCCGTCTCTAGCGGGAGGTGGTCCCCAGATACGCAGTATTTT. It specifies CSARDEPVSSGRWSPDTQYF.

The chain joins TRBV20-1 to TRBJ2-7; 9 bases align to TRBD1. Germline loops: CDR1 DFQATT, CDR2 SNEGSKA (reference sequence). CDR3 length: 14 residues. V lost 0 bases and J lost 2; bases outside the gene matches: 2. The CDR3 region has the DNA TGCAGTGCTAGAGATGGGACAGGGACCTACGAGCAGTACTTC. It specifies CSARDGTGTYEQYF.